The 3 T cell receptor beta chains below all came from one sample that was sequenced in a study of vaccination and CD4 T cells after COVID-19. An Oncomine TCR Beta short-read assay was used to sequence the DNA from cultured CD4+ T cells. Each CDR3 protein is one row after TCRdb ran MiXCR on the PCR reads. The sample has over 20,000 distinct CDR3 sequences, about two fifths seen once. No antigen has been identified for these receptors. The treatment is: approximately 9-day PBMC culture with coronavirus spike peptide pools or control peptides (ViraFEST assay). Material for sequencing was CD4+ T cells from blood, cultured in vitro. The receptors derive from a human donor who had recovered from COVID-19.

This clonotype was seen only a few times. The V call is TRBV14, the J call TRBJ2-2; D is unclear. The germline V gene encodes CDR1 SGHDN and CDR2 FVKESK. The CDR3 is made up of 15 amino acids. V was trimmed by 1 base and J by 1 base, leaving 7 bases between them. CDR3 protein: CASSQVGLNTGELFF. The CDR3, as DNA: TGTGCCAGCAGCCAAGTGGGCTTGAACACCGGGGAGCTGTTTTTT.

The genes are TRBV7-2 and TRBJ1-5; the D gene is possibly TRBD1 (5 bases). This CDR3 has 13 residues. Germline V gene lookup returns CDR1 SGHTA and CDR2 FQGNSA. Trimming shortened V by 9 bases and J by 4 bases, and 13 bases separated the two germline ends. This CDR3 is CASRDGQNQPQHF. The DNA for the CDR3 is TGTGCCAGTCGGGACGGACAAAATCAGCCCCAGCATTTT.

In its sample, this clonotype was seen once. V and J are TRBV4-1 and TRBJ1-1; D is perhaps TRBD1 (6 bases). The CDR3 runs to 17 residues. Germline-derived CDR1 and CDR2 are MGHRA and YSYEKL. V was clipped by 4 bases and J by 4 bases, with 22 bases between them. The chain's CDR3 is CASSPLARGARGTEAFF. In DNA, the CDR3 is TGCGCCAGCAGCCCCCTTGCGCGGGGGGCGCGGGGCACTGAAGCTTTCTTT.